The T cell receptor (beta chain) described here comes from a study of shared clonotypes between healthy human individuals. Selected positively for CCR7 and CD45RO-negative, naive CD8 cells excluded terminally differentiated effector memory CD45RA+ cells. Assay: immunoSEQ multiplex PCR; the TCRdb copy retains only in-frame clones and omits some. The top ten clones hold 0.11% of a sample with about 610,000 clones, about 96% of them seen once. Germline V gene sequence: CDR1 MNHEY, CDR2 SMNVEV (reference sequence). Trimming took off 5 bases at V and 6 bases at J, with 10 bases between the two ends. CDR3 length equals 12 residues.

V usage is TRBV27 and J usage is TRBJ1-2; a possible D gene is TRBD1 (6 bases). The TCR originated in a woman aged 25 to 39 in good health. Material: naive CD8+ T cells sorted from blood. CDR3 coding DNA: TGTGCCAGCAGTCCAGGACAGAATGGCTACACCTTC. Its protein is CASSPGQNGYTF.